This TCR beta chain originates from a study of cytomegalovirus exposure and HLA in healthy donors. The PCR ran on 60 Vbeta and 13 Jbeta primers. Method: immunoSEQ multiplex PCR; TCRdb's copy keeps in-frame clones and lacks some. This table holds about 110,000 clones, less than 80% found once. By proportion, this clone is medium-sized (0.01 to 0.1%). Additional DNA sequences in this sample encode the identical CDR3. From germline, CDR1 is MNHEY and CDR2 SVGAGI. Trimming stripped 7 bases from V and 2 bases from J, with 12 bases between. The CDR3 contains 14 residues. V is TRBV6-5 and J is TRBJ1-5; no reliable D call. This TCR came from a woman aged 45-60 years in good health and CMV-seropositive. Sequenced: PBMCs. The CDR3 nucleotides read TGTGCCAGCAAAAAGGAGAGGGGCAATCAGCCCCAGCATTTT. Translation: CASKKERGNQPQHF.